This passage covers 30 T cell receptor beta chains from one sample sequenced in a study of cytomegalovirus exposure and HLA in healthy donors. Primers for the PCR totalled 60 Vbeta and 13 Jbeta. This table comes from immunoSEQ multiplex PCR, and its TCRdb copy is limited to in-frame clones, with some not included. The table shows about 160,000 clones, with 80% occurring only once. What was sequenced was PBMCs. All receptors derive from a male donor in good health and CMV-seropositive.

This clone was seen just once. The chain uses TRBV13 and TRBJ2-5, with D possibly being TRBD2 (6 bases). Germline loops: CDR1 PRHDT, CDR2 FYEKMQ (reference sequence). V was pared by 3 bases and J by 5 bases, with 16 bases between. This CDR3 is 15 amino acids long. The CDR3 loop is CASSFRSGVLETQYF. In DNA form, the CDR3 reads TGTGCCAGCAGCTTCCGCTCGGGAGTCTTGGAGACCCAGTACTTC.

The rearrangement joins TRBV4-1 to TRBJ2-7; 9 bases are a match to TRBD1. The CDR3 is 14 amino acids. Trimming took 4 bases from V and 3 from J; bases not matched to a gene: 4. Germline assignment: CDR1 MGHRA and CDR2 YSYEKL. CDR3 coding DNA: TGCGCCAGCAGCCGGCCGGGACAGGGCTACGAGCAGTACTTC. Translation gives CASSRPGQGYEQYF.

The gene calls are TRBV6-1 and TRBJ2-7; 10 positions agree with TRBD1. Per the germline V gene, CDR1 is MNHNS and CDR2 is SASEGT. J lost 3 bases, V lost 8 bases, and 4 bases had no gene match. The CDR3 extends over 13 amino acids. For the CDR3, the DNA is TGTGCCAGCGGGGGGGACAGGGGCTACGAGCAGTACTTC. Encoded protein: CASGGDRGYEQYF.

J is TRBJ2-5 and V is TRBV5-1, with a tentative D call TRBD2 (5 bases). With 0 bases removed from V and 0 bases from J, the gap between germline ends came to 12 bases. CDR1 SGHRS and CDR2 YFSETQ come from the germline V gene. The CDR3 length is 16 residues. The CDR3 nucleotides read TGCGCCAGCAGCTTGGACGCGGGTTCGTACCAAGAGACCCAGTACTTC. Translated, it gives CASSLDAGSYQETQYF.

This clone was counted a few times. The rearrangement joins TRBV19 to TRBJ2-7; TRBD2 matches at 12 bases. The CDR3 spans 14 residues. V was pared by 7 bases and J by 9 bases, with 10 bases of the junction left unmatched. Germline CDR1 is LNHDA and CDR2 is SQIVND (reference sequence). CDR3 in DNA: TGTGCCAGTAAGGCGGCTAGCGGGAGGGCCGGGCAGTACTTC. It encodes CASKAASGRAGQYF.

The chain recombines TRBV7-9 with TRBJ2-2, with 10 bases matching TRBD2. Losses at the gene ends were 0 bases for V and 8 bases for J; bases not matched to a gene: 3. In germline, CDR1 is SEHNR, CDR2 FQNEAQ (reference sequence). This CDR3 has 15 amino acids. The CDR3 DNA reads TGTGCCAGCAGCTTAGCAGCGGGAGGGCCGGGGGAGCTGTTTTTT. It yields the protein CASSLAAGGPGELFF.

The CDR3 sequence: CASSFGTGPGYTF. The CDR3 bases are TGTGCCAGTAGCTTCGGGACAGGGCCAGGCTACACCTTC. The rearrangement links TRBV19 to TRBJ1-2; 9 bases are shared with TRBD1. The germline V gene has CDR1 LNHDA and CDR2 SQIVND (reference sequence). There are 13 residues in the CDR3. With V trimmed by 6 bases and J by 8 bases, 7 bases remained unmatched.

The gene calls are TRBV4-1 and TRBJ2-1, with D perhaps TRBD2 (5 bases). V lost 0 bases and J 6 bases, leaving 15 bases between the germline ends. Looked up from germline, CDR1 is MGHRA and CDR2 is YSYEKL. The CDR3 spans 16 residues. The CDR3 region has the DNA TGCGCCAGCAGCCAAGATGAGGGCCTCCTACCCAATGAGCAGTTCTTC. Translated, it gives CASSQDEGLLPNEQFF.

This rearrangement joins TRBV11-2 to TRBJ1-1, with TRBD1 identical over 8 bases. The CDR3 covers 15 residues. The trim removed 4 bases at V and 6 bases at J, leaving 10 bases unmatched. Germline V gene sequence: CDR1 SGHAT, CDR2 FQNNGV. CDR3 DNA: TGTGCCAGCAGCTCTTACCCGACAGGGGTCCCTGAAGCTTTCTTT. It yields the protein CASSSYPTGVPEAFF.

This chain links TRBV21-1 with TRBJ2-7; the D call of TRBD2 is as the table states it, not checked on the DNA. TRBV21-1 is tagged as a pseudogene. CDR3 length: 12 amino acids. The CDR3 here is CATRLGSGEQYF. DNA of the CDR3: TGTGCCACCAGGCTAGGGAGCGGGGAGCAGTACTTC.

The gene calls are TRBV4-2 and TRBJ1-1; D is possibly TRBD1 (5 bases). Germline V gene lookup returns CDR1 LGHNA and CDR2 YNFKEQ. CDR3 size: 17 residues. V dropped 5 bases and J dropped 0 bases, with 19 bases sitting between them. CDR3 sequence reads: CASSSRGTGRLNTEAFF. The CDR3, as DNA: TGTGCCAGCAGCTCGCGAGGCACAGGAAGACTGAACACTGAAGCTTTCTTT.

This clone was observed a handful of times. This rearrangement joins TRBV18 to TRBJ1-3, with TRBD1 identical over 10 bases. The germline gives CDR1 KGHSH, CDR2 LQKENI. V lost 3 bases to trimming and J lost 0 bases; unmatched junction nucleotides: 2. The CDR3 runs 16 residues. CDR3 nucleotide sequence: TGTGCCAGCTCACCGGGGACAGGGGACTCTGGAAACACCATATATTTT. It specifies CASSPGTGDSGNTIYF.

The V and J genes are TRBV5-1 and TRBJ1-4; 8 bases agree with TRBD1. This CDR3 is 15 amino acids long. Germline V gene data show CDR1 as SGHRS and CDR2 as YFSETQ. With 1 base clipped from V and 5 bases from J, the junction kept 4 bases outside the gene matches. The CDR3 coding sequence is TGCGCCAGCAGCTTGACGGGACAGGTGAATGAAAAACTGTTTTTT. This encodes CASSLTGQVNEKLFF.

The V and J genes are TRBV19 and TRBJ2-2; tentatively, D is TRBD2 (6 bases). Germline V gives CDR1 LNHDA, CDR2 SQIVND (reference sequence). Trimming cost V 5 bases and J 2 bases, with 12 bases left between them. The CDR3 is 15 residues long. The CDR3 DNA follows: TGTGCCAGTAGTTGGGGCGCGGGAAACACCGGGGAGCTGTTTTTT. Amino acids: CASSWGAGNTGELFF. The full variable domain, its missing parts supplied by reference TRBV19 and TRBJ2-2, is DGGITQSPKYLFRKEGQNVTLSCEQNLNHDAMYWYRQDPGQGLRLIYYSQIVNDFQKGDIAEGYSVSREKKESFPLTVTSAQKNPTAFYLCASSWGAGNTGELFFGEGSRLTVL.

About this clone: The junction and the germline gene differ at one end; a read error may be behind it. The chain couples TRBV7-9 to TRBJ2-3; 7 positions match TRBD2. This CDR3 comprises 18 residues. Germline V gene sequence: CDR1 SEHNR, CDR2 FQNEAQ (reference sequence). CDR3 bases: TGTTCCAGCAGCTCTCGGTCGGGGACTACTAATCCCACAGATACGCAGTATTTT. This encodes CSSSSRSGTTNPTDTQYF. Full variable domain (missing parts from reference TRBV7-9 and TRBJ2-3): DTGVSQNPRHKITKRGQNVTFRCDPISEHNRLYWYRQTLGQGPEFLTYFQNEAQLEKSRLLSDRFSAERPKGSFSTLEIQRTEQGDSAMYLCSSSSRSGTTNPTDTQYFGPGTRLTVL.

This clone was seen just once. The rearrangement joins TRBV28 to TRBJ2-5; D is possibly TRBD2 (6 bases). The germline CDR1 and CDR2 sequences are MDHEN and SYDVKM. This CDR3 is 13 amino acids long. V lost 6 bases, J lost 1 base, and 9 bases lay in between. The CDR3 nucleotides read TGTGCCAGCAGGGAGGGGCCCCAAGAGACCCAGTACTTC. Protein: CASREGPQETQYF.

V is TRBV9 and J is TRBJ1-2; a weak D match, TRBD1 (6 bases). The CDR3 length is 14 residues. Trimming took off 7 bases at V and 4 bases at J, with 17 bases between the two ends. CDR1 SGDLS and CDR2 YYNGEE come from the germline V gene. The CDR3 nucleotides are TGTGCCAGCGGGGGGGGGCAGGAGGGCTATGGCTACACCTTC. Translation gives CASGGGQEGYGYTF.

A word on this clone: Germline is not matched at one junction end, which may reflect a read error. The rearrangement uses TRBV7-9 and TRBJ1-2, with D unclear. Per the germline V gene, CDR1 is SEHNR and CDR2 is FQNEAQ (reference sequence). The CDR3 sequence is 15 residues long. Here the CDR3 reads CSSSLVAGSNYGYTF. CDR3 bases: TGTTCCAGCAGCTTAGTGGCAGGATCTAACTATGGCTACACCTTC.

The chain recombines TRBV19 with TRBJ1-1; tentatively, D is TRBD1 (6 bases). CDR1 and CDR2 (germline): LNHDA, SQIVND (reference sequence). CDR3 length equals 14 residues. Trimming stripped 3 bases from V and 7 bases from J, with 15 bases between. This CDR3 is CASSIGRGDGEAFF. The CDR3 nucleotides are TGTGCCAGTAGTATCGGCAGGGGTGATGGTGAAGCTTTCTTT.

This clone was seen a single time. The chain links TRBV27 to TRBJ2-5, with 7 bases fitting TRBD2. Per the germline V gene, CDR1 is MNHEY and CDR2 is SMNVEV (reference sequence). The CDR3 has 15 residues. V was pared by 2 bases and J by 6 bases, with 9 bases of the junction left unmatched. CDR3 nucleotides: TGTGCCAGCAGTTTAAGCGGCGGGAGCGGAAAGACCCAGTACTTC. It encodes CASSLSGGSGKTQYF.

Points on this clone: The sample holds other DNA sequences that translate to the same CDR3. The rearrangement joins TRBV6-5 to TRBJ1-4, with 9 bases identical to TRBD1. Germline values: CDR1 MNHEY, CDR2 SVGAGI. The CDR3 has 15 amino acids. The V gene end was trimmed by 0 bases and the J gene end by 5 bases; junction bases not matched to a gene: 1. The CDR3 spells CASSYSGTGNEKLFF. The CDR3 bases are TGTGCCAGCAGTTACTCAGGGACAGGGAATGAAAAACTGTTTTTT.

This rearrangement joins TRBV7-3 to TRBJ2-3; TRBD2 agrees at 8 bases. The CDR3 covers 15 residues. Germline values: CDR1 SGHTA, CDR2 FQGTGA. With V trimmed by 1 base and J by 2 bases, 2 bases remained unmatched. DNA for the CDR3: TGTGCCAGCAGCTTAAGCGGGAGGCCCACAGATACGCAGTATTTT. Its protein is CASSLSGRPTDTQYF.

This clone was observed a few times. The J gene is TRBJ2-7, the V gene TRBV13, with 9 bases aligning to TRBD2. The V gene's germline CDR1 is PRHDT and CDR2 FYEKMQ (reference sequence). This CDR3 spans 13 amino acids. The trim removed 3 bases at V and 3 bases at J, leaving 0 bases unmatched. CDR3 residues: CASSFSGSYEQYF. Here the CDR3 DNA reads TGTGCCAGCAGCTTTAGCGGGAGCTACGAGCAGTACTTC.

CDR3 loop: CASSSYRTSVGGEQYF. The CDR3 DNA is TGTGCCAGCAGTTCCTATAGGACTAGCGTAGGAGGCGAGCAGTACTTC. The chain is built from TRBV6-6 and TRBJ2-7; TRBD2 matches at 9 bases. The germline CDR1 and CDR2 sequences are MNHNY and SVGAGI (reference sequence). The V gene end was trimmed by 4 bases and the J gene end by 6 bases; junction bases not matched to a gene: 13. CDR3 length: 16 residues.

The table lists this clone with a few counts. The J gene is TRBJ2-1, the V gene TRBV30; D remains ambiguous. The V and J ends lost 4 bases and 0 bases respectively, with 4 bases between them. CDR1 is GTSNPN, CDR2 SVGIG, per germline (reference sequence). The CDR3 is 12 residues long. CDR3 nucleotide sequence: TGTGCCTGGACGCGCTCCTACAATGAGCAGTTCTTC. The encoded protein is CAWTRSYNEQFF.

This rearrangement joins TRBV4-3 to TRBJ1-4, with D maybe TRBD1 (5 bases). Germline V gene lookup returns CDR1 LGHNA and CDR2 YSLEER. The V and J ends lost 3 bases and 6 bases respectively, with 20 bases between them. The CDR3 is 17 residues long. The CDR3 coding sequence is TGCGCCAGCAGCCATGAACCCTTTCAGGGACTAGATGAAAAACTGTTTTTT. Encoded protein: CASSHEPFQGLDEKLFF.

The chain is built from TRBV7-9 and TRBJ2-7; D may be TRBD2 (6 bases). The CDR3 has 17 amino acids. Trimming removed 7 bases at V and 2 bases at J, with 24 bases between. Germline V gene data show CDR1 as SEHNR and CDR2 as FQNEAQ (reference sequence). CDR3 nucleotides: TGTGCCAGCATCCCCCTTACGGGGGAGGTCCTTACCTACGAGCAGTACTTC. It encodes CASIPLTGEVLTYEQYF.

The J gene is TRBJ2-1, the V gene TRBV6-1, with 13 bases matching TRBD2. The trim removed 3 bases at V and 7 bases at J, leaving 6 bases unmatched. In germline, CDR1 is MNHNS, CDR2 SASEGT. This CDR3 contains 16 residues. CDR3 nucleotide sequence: TGTGCCAGCAGTGATACCCCGGGACTAGCGGGAAATGAGCAGTTCTTC. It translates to CASSDTPGLAGNEQFF.

CDR3 bases: TGCGCCAGCAGCCAAGATCCGGGACAGGGGAGAGGCTACACCTTC. Translated, it gives CASSQDPGQGRGYTF. The chain recombines TRBV4-1 with TRBJ1-2, with 10 nucleotides matching TRBD1. CDR1 and CDR2 (germline): MGHRA, YSYEKL. This CDR3 contains 15 residues. V was pared by 0 bases and J by 8 bases, with 6 bases of the junction left unmatched.

The CDR3 bases are TGTGCCAGCAGCTTAAGCATATGGACAGAAAACAATGAGCAGTTCTTC. It yields the protein CASSLSIWTENNEQFF. The rearrangement links TRBV7-9 to TRBJ2-1, with D possibly being TRBD1 (6 bases). CDR1 and CDR2 (germline): SEHNR, FQNEAQ (reference sequence). V was pared by 2 bases and J by 5 bases, with 16 bases between. The CDR3 consists of 16 residues.